This is a list of T cell receptor beta chains from one sample in a study of immune evolution from preneoplasia to lung adenocarcinoma. Measured with immunoSEQ multiplex PCR; TCRdb has only the in-frame clones, and not every one. The sample holds 7,000 or so clones, roughly three quarters seen once. Specimen: FFPE adjacent normal lung tissue. The receptors here all came from a person aged 70 to 85 with lung adenocarcinoma. CDR3s include the opening cysteine and the closing phenylalanine or tryptophan. A D gene is named only where the DNA matches it firmly. A row's size may be missing; if present it is once, few, many or a size class.

CDR3 DNA | CDR3 protein | D gene | J gene | V gene | clone size
TGTGCCAGCTCACCACAATTGACGGTTCCTTCTGGAAACACCATATATTTT | CASSPQLTVPSGNTIYF | NA | TRBJ1-3 | TRBV18 | once
TGTGCCAGCAGTTTAATACACGGACAGGGGGCGTATGGCTACACCTTC | CASSLIHGQGAYGYTF | TRBD1 | TRBJ1-2 | TRBV28 | NA
TGCGCCACCAGGGACAGCAGACCTAGCACAGATACGCAGTATTTT | CATRDSRPSTDTQYF | TRBD1 | TRBJ2-3 | TRBV10-2 | NA
TGTGCCAGCAGTTTGACGGGACAGGGTGTCTACAATGAGCAGTTCTTC | CASSLTGQGVYNEQFF | TRBD1 | TRBJ2-1 | TRBV27 | NA
TGTGCCAGCAGTAACAGGCCTTACGAGCAGTACTTC | CASSNRPYEQYF | NA | TRBJ2-7 | TRBV2 | NA
TGTGCCAGCTCACCACGACCCGGCGAGACCCAGTACTTC | CASSPRPGETQYF | NA | TRBJ2-5 | TRBV18 | NA
TGTGCCAGTAGTAGCCCCGAAGCCGGGGGCACTGAAGCTTTCTTT | CASSSPEAGGTEAFF | NA | TRBJ1-1 | TRBV19 | NA
TGTGCCAGCAGCCCATTGAGGGGTTATACGCAGTATTTT | CASSPLRGYTQYF | NA | TRBJ2-3 | TRBV7-2 | NA
TGTGCCAGCAGGTCGACAGGTCCGCACAATGAGCAGTTCTTC | CASRSTGPHNEQFF | NA | TRBJ2-1 | TRBV6-6 | NA
TGTGCCAGTACCGACAGGGGGTATTCGACCACCGGGGAGCTGTTTTTT | CASTDRGYSTTGELFF | TRBD1 | TRBJ2-2 | TRBV19 | NA
TGTGCCAGCAGCCAAGATAGTCAGCTCTCTGGAAACACCATATATTTT | CASSQDSQLSGNTIYF | NA | TRBJ1-3 | TRBV14 | NA
TGTGCCAGCAGTTGGGCCGTTAATTCACCCCTCCACTTT | CASSWAVNSPLHF | NA | TRBJ1-6 | TRBV6-6 | NA
TGTGCCAGCAGCCCCACGGGCGGGGGTTCATCAGATACGCAGTATTTT | CASSPTGGGSSDTQYF | TRBD2 | TRBJ2-3 | TRBV7-6 | NA
TGTGCCATCAGTGAGTCGGCAGGACCTGGTCAGCCCCAGCATTTT | CAISESAGPGQPQHF | NA | TRBJ1-5 | TRBV10-3 | once
TGTGCCTGGAATCTGGACGGGACACGTTCCCTCAACTATGGCTACACCTTC | CAWNLDGTRSLNYGYTF | NA | TRBJ1-2 | TRBV30 | NA
TGTGCCAGCAGTTCCCCCAGGACAGGGGTTGACAGGGAGCAGTACTTC | CASSSPRTGVDREQYF | TRBD1 | TRBJ2-7 | TRBV28 | NA
TGTGCCAGCAGGTTATCAGGGGAAACTGAAGCTTTCTTT | CASRLSGETEAFF | NA | TRBJ1-1 | TRBV14 | NA
TGTGCCAGCAGCCTTCGACAGGGTAAAGCTTTCTTT | CASSLRQGKAFF | TRBD1 | TRBJ1-1 | TRBV5-6 | NA
TGTGCCAGCAGTGCGCTGGGAGGGAACACTGAAGCTTTCTTT | CASSALGGNTEAFF | NA | TRBJ1-1 | TRBV28 | NA
TGTGCCAGCAGTGAAGATACCGGACAGGGAGTTCAGCCCCAGCATTTT | CASSEDTGQGVQPQHF | TRBD1 | TRBJ1-5 | TRBV6-1 | NA
TGTGCCAGCAGCCAGCCCGGGACAGGGGGTTACGAGCAGTACTTC | CASSQPGTGGYEQYF | TRBD1 | TRBJ2-7 | TRBV14 | NA
TGTGCCAGCAGCAATGACGACAGTGGAAACACCATATATTTT | CASSNDDSGNTIYF | NA | TRBJ1-3 | TRBV7-9 | NA
TGTGCCAGCAGGAGGACGAAAGGCGATGAGCAGTTCTTC | CASRRTKGDEQFF | NA | TRBJ2-1 | TRBV6-5 | NA
TGTGCCAGCAGTTCTCGGGCTTTAGAGTACAATGAGCAGTTCTTC | CASSSRALEYNEQFF | NA | TRBJ2-1 | TRBV28 | few
TGTGCCAGCAGCTTATCAGATACGCAGTATTTT | CASSLSDTQYF | NA | TRBJ2-3 | TRBV7-2 | once
TGTGCCAGCCTCGGGACACAGGGGCGGGAGGTTCGTTACGAGCAGTACTTC | CASLGTQGREVRYEQYF | NA | TRBJ2-7 | TRBV28 | NA
TGTGCCAGCAGCTCCCACAGGGGGCGAGAGACCCAGTACTTC | CASSSHRGRETQYF | TRBD1 | TRBJ2-5 | TRBV11-2 | NA
TGTGCCAGCAGTTTCTTCGGGGGTTCCCACACAGATACGCAGTATTTT | CASSFFGGSHTDTQYF | NA | TRBJ2-3 | TRBV27 | NA
TGTGCCAGCAGTCAGACCAGGAATTCACCCCTCCACTTT | CASSQTRNSPLHF | NA | TRBJ1-6 | TRBV6-6 | NA
TGTGCCAGCAGTTTAAGAGTAGGGAGGGTTGGTGGCTACACCTTC | CASSLRVGRVGGYTF | NA | TRBJ1-2 | TRBV28 | NA
TGTGCCAGCAGCTTGGGTGTCGGGGGGGCCACAGATACGCAGTATTTT | CASSLGVGGATDTQYF | TRBD2 | TRBJ2-3 | TRBV5-4 | NA
TGTGCCAGCAGCTTAGAACCAAAATGGGAGGGCTACACCTTC | CASSLEPKWEGYTF | NA | TRBJ1-2 | TRBV5-6 | NA
TGTGCAACGCTTGGGTCAGAAGCGGGCAGCCTGAACACTGAAGCTTTCTTT | CATLGSEAGSLNTEAFF | NA | TRBJ1-1 | TRBV30 | NA
TGCAGCGGGTGGGAGGGTGTAGAGACCCAGTACTTC | CSGWEGVETQYF | TRBD2 | TRBJ2-5 | TRBV29-1 | NA
TGTGCCAGCAGCTTGTTCCTTAGAAGGGACACTGAAGCTTTCTTT | CASSLFLRRDTEAFF | NA | TRBJ1-1 | TRBV5-4 | NA
TGTGCCAGCAGTATGACAGCAACAACTAATGAAAAACTGTTTTTT | CASSMTATTNEKLFF | NA | TRBJ1-4 | TRBV5-4 | NA
TGTGCCAGCACCGAGACGGGACGGGGAGAGACCCAGTACTTC | CASTETGRGETQYF | NA | TRBJ2-5 | TRBV7-6 | NA
TGTGCCAGCAGCAAAACTGGAGGTATGGAGACTGAAGCTTTCTTT | CASSKTGGMETEAFF | NA | TRBJ1-1 | TRBV21-1 | NA
TGTGCCTGGGGCCTTCGGGATACGCAGTATTTT | CAWGLRDTQYF | NA | TRBJ2-3 | TRBV2 | NA
TGTGCCAGCAGTTACTCGGGTCCGAACACCGGGGAGCTGTTTTTT | CASSYSGPNTGELFF | NA | TRBJ2-2 | TRBV6-6 | NA
TGTGCCACCAGCAGAGATAAGCCAGGGCGAGAGACCCAGTACTTC | CATSRDKPGRETQYF | NA | TRBJ2-5 | TRBV15 | NA
TGTGCCAGCAGGCCCTGGGTTGGCAGACAAAATGAGCAGTTCTTC | CASRPWVGRQNEQFF | NA | TRBJ2-1 | TRBV6-1 | NA
TGTGCCAGTAGTGTACAGGGACAGGGTAGTGAAAAACTGTTTTTT | CASSVQGQGSEKLFF | TRBD1 | TRBJ1-4 | TRBV19 | NA
TGTGCCAGCAGTCCCGGGACAGGGAAGGGCACTGAAGCTTTCTTT | CASSPGTGKGTEAFF | TRBD1 | TRBJ1-1 | TRBV6-5 | NA
TGTGCCAGCAGGGGGGCAGGGGAGAAGTTCTATGGCTACACCTTC | CASRGAGEKFYGYTF | NA | TRBJ1-2 | TRBV7-9 | NA
TGTGCCAGCAGTCGACAGGAACGAACTAATGAAAAACTGTTTTTT | CASSRQERTNEKLFF | NA | TRBJ1-4 | TRBV6-1 | once
TGTGCCAGTACCACACCCTACAGTAATCAGCCCCAGCATTTT | CASTTPYSNQPQHF | NA | TRBJ1-5 | TRBV19 | NA
TGTGCCAGCAGTTACTCGACGGGGAACTATGGCTACACCTTC | CASSYSTGNYGYTF | NA | TRBJ1-2 | TRBV6-5 | NA
TGCACCGGGTCAGGAAACACTGAAGCTTTCTTT | CTGSGNTEAFF | NA | TRBJ1-1 | TRBV20-1 | NA
TGCGCCAGCAGCTTGCCAGCGGGGGGGCCAAGTAATGAGCAGTTCTTC | CASSLPAGGPSNEQFF | TRBD2 | TRBJ2-1 | TRBV5-1 | NA
TGTGCCAGCAGCCTCAGGGGCGGCTATGGCTACACCTTC | CASSLRGGYGYTF | NA | TRBJ1-2 | TRBV11-1 | few
TGCGCCAGCAGCCAACAGCGTAACACTGAAGCTTTCTTT | CASSQQRNTEAFF | NA | TRBJ1-1 | TRBV4-1 | NA
TGCGCCAGCAGCTTGCAAACAGGGGACGAGACCCAGTACTTC | CASSLQTGDETQYF | TRBD1 | TRBJ2-5 | TRBV5-1 | NA
TGTGCCAGCAGCCCTCGACAGGGGAACCACGAGCAGTACTTC | CASSPRQGNHEQYF | TRBD1 | TRBJ2-7 | TRBV9 | few
TGTGCTAGTGGTGTCTGGAGCGGACCCGCAGAGACCCAGTACTTC | CASGVWSGPAETQYF | NA | TRBJ2-5 | TRBV12-5 | few
TGTGCCAGCAGCCAACAAACAGGAGCTAACTATGGCTACACCTTC | CASSQQTGANYGYTF | NA | TRBJ1-2 | TRBV16 | NA
TGTGCCAGCAGTGAACGTATATTTCAGTATTTT | CASSERIFQYF | NA | TRBJ2-3 | TRBV2 | NA
TGTGCCAGCAGCGCGACTTCCACCGGGGAGCTGTTTTTT | CASSATSTGELFF | NA | TRBJ2-2 | TRBV2 | NA
TGTGCCAGCAGCCGACTAGCGGGGGCCACAGATACGCAGTATTTT | CASSRLAGATDTQYF | TRBD2 | TRBJ2-3 | TRBV7-6 | NA